The entry that follows covers one T cell receptor beta chain sequence. Its antigen specificity is not known. Base qualities are not recorded, but no much larger clone differs from it by a single base. Collaborating institutions collected whole blood in K2EDTA tubes following their own protocols. Collaborator samples were shipped for TCRbeta analysis as frozen whole blood, isolated PBMCs, or DNA extracted from either sample type. The immunoSEQ Assay, a bias-controlled multiplex PCR, was used to amplify TCRbeta CDR3 regions from genomic DNA. From the authors' description of their analysis: Within the assay, amplification of reference gene primers was used to estimate how many nucleated cells each sample contained. To quantify the absolute abundance of each unique TCRbeta CDR3 rearrangement, sequence reads were collapsed and filtered. Productive Simpson clonality was computed per sample as the square root of Simpson's diversity index over productive rearrangements. Held by TCRdb, this immuneACCESS table contains in-frame sequences only and omits some clones. Under half of the omission traces to an unresolved V gene where checked; the cause of the rest is unknown. That table is the source of V, J and clone size, and D and trimming were worked out from the DNA. The sample profile shows some 200,000 clones; around 81% of them were found once. The ten top clones hold 7.2% of the sample.

This entry belongs to a study of blood T cell repertoires in COVID-19 (dated by TCRdb to about 2020). The study in broad terms: The collaborator samples originated in the United States, Italy and Spain and spanned the acute and convalescent phases of COVID-19. Subjects who had been exposed to COVID-19, were actively infected with it, or had recovered from it provided the deeply sampled blood TCRbeta repertoires that made up the dataset. The prospective study material was composed of cDNA or gDNA derived from T cells, B-cell-depleted T cells, or PBMCs. Sample metadata almost always included a de-identified subject ID, COVID-19 status, age in years and sex. Where available, HLA class I and class II types were obtained from metadata supplied by the sample provider rather than from assay-based typing. The samples were drawn from two sources: the first 160 participants of the ongoing ImmuneRACE study, and over 950 subjects contributed by 6 global collaborators. The repertoires were released in a freely available public database intended as a resource for research on the immune response to SARS-CoV-2. Points the paper makes about the study in general: Clinical and demographic metadata were provided uncurated, with the amount varying by source and participant.

The germline V gene encodes CDR1 KGHSH and CDR2 LQKENI. Ends trimmed: V by 0 bases, J by 5 bases; bases unmatched to a gene: 9. Including cysteine and phenylalanine, the CDR3 has 17 amino acids. CDR3 DNA is the only sequence kept; it has 51 bases, read in frame from the first base. The sample consisted of peripheral blood. This TCR derives from a woman between 65 and 79 years old with acute or convalescent COVID-19. The rearrangement combines TRBV18 with TRBJ2-1; TRBD1 agrees with 8 junctional bases. CDR3 region: CASSPPRGRGRDNEQFF. The nucleotide sequence is TGTGCCAGCTCACCACCGAGAGGCAGGGGGCGCGACAATGAGCAGTTCTTC. When the CDR3 is completed using the reference TRBV18 and TRBJ2-1 genes on either side, the full variable domain is NAGVMQNPRHLVRRRGQEARLRCSPMKGHSHVYWYRQLPEEGLKFMVYLQKENIIDESGMPKERFSAEFPKEGPSILRIQQVVRGDSAAYFCASSPPRGRGRDNEQFFGPGTRLTVL.